The source of this TCR beta chain is a study of shared clonotypes between healthy human individuals. Study information: Each donor contributed plates that comprised three CD4 naive, three CD4 memory, two CD8 naive and one CD8 memory.

The CDR3 runs 16 residues. Germline assignment: CDR1 SGHAT and CDR2 FQNNGV. Trimming at V came to 6 bases and at J to 2 bases, leaving 10 bases not matched to a gene. Each of the donors was a healthy adult who was HIV-negative and had not had a recent acute infection or vaccination. Nashville, Tennessee was home to all donors, each a Caucasian adult. Per the original data handling: ImmunoSEQ gave junction-only sequences without quality scores, so filtering differed. Libraries were prepared by immunoSEQ multiplex PCR; TCRdb keeps only in-frame clonotypes and omits some of them. The V and J calls and clone size are taken from that table; D and trimming were inferred from the DNA. The sample has over a million clones; more than 95% are singletons.

The chain carries TRBV11-2 and TRBJ2-5; 9 bases align to TRBD1. Sequencing was performed on naive CD4+ T cells sorted from blood. Subset denoted: CD45RA+ positively selected. This clonotype was sampled from a man aged 30 to 45 in good health. CDR3 amino acids: CASRIGTGRPQETQYF. The DNA of the CDR3 is TGTGCCAGCAGAATTGGGACAGGGAGGCCGCAAGAGACCCAGTACTTC.